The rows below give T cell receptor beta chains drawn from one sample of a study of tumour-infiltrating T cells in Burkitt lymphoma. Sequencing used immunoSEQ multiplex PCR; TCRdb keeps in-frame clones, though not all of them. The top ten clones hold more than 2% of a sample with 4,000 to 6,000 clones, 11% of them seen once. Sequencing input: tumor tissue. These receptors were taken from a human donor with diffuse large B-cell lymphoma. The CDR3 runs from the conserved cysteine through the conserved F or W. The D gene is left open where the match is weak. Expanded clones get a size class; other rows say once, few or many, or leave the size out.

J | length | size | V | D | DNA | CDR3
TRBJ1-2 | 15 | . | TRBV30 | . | TGTGCCTGGAGTGTACAGGAGGAAGCTAACTATGGCTACACCTTC | CAWSVQEEANYGYTF
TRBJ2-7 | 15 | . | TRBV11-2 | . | TGTGCCAGCAGCCCCAGACACACCGAGGCCTCCGAGCAGTACTTC | CASSPRHTEASEQYF
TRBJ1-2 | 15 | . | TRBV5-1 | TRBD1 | TGCGCCAGCAGCCCTGGACAGGCCCCTAACTATGGCTACACCTTC | CASSPGQAPNYGYTF
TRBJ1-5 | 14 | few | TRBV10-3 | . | TGTGCCATCAGTACTCAGGGACCAAATCAGCCCCAGCATTTT | CAISTQGPNQPQHF
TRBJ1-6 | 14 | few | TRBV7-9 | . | TGTGCCAGCAGCTCCGGGACGGCTAATTCACCCCTCCACTTT | CASSSGTANSPLHF
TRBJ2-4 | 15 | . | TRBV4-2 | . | TGTGCCAGCAGCCAAGATCGTGGGAGACTAAACATTCAGTACTTC | CASSQDRGRLNIQYF
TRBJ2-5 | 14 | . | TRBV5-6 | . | TGTGCCAGCAGCTTGGCCCAGGGGCAAGAGACCCAGTACTTC | CASSLAQGQETQYF
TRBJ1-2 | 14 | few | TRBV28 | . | TGTGCCAGCAGCTTTCAAACCCGGGACTATGGCCTCACCTTC | CASSFQTRDYGLTF
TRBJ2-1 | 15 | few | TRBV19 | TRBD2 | TGTGCCAGTAGTATCGGAGCTAGCGGGGGCAATGAGCAGTTCTTC | CASSIGASGGNEQFF
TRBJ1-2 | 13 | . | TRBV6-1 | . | TGTGCCAGCAGTGGGACCTACAGGGATGGCTACACCTTC | CASSGTYRDGYTF
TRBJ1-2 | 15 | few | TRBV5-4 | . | TGTGCCAGCAGCTTTTCACAGGTTATCAACTATGGCTACACCTTC | CASSFSQVINYGYTF
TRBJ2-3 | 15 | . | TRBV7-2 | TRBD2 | TGTGCCAGCAGCCCCCCGAAACGGGGGGCAGATACGCAGTATTTT | CASSPPKRGADTQYF
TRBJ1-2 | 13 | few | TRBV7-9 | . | TGTGCCAGCAGCTCCGACGAAAACTATGGCTACACCTTC | CASSSDENYGYTF
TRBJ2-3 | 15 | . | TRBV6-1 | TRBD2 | TGTGCCAGCAGTGTTCTAGCGGGGGGGACAGATACGCAGTATTTT | CASSVLAGGTDTQYF
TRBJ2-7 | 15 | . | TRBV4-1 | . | TGCGCCAGCAGCCAACCGACCCGACGGGACTACGAGCAGTACTTC | CASSQPTRRDYEQYF
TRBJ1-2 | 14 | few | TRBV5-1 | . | TGCGCCAGCAGCCTCCAGACCTTTCGTAAGGGCTACACCTTC | CASSLQTFRKGYTF
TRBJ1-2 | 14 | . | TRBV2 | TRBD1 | TGTGCCAGCAGTGAAGCGCTTCAGGGGGTTGGCTACACCTTC | CASSEALQGVGYTF
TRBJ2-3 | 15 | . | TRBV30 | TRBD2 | TGTGCCTGGAGTGTACGGGAGGGCTGGATAGATACGCAGTATTTT | CAWSVREGWIDTQYF
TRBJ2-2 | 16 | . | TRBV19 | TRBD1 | TGTGCCAGTAGTTCTCACCGGGACAGGAACACCGGGGAGCTGTTTTTT | CASSSHRDRNTGELFF
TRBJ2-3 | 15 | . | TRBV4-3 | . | TGCGCCAGCAGCCAAGACGGGGGATGGACAGATACGCAGTATTTT | CASSQDGGWTDTQYF
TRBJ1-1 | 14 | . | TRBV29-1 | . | TGCAGCGTTGAAGTCCGGGACATGAACACTGAAGCTTTCTTT | CSVEVRDMNTEAFF
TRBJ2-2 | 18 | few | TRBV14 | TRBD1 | TGTGCCAGCAGCCGCCTTACCGGGACAGGGGATAACACCGGGGAGCTGTTTTTT | CASSRLTGTGDNTGELFF
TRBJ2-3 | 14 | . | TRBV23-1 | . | TGCGCCCCGAGGGGGGATTTGGACACAGATACGCAGTATTTT | CAPRGDLDTDTQYF
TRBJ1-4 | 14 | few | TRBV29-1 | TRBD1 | TGCAGCGTTGGGGACAGGCCTTTTAATGAAAAACTGTTTTTT | CSVGDRPFNEKLFF
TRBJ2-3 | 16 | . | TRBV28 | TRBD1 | TGTGCCAGCAGTTCAAGGGACAGCCTGGGCACAGATACGCAGTATTTT | CASSSRDSLGTDTQYF
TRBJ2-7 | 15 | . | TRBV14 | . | TGTGCCAGCAGCCAAGATAAAGGCTACTTCTACGAGCAGTACTTC | CASSQDKGYFYEQYF
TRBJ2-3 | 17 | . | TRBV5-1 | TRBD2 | TGCGCCAGCAGCTTGGCTAGGACTAGCGGGGGTGGAGATACGCAGTATTTT | CASSLARTSGGGDTQYF
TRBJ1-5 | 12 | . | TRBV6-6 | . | TGTGCCAGCGATGACAGGAATCAGCCCCAGCATTTT | CASDDRNQPQHF
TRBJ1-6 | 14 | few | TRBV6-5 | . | TGTGCCAGCAGCCCACAGGTAGTTAATTCACCCCTCCACTTT | CASSPQVVNSPLHF
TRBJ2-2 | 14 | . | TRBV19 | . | TGTGCCAGTAAACCGGCAGGGCCAACCGGGGAGCTGTTTTTT | CASKPAGPTGELFF
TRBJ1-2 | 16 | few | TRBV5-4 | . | TGTGCCAGCAGCCTAGGGGCAGGGGCTCTTTGGTATGGCTACACCTTC | CASSLGAGALWYGYTF
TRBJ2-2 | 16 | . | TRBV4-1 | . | TGCGCCAGCAGCCAAGGAGGCGCCAGTGAGATCGGGGAGCTGTTTTTT | CASSQGGASEIGELFF
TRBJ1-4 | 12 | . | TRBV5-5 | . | TGTGCCAGCAGCTATGGGGGCGAAAAACTGTTTTTT | CASSYGGEKLFF
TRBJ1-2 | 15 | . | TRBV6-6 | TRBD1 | TGTGCCAGCAGTGGGGGACAGGAGTTAAACTATGGCTACACCTTC | CASSGGQELNYGYTF
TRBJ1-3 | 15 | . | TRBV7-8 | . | TGTGCCAGCAGCTTAGTCGGGGGGTCTGGAAACACCATATATTTT | CASSLVGGSGNTIYF
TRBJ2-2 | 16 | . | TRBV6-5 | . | TGTGCCAGCAGTTACTCAAGACGGGGCGACACCGGGGAGCTGTTTTTT | CASSYSRRGDTGELFF
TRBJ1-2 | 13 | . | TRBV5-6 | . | TGTGCCGGCAGCTTAAGAGGGAACTATGGCTACACCTTC | CAGSLRGNYGYTF
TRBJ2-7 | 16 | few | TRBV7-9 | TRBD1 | TGTGCCAGCAGCTTGACCGGGACAGGGGGTTCCTACGAGCAGTACTTC | CASSLTGTGGSYEQYF
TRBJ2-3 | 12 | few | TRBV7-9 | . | TGTGCCAGCAGCCCCAGGGGAGATACGCAGTATTTT | CASSPRGDTQYF
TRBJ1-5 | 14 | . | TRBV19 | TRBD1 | TGTGCCAGTTGGACAGGGGAAAGCAATCAGCCCCAGCATTTT | CASWTGESNQPQHF
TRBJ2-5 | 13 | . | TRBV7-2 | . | TGTGCCAGCAGCCCCAGCCCCGACGGGACCCAGTACTTC | CASSPSPDGTQYF
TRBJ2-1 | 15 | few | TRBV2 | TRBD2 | TGTGCCAGCAGTGATTTTAGCGGGGATAACAATGAGCAGTTCTTC | CASSDFSGDNNEQFF